This entry lists 11 T cell receptor beta chains sequenced from one sample in a study of stem cell transplantation in POMP-related autoinflammatory disease. Libraries were prepared by immunoSEQ multiplex PCR; TCRdb keeps only in-frame clonotypes and omits some of them. The sample has more than 25,000 clones; approximately 86% are singletons. The sequencing used CD4+ T cells from PBMCs, collected before stem cell transplantation. The receptors stem from a human donor with POMP-related autoinflammation and immune dysregulation (PRAID).

This chain links TRBV10-1 with TRBJ2-7; no definite D call. This CDR3 comprises 13 residues. Germline values: CDR1 WNHNN, CDR2 SYGVQD (reference sequence). V shed 0 bases and J shed 7 bases, with 10 bases lying between them. DNA for the CDR3: TGCGCCAGCAGTGAGTCAGGCCCCGCGGAGCAGTACTTC. It encodes CASSESGPAEQYF.

This clone has only a few counts. The rearrangement uses TRBV2 and TRBJ1-6; D perhaps matches TRBD1 (6 bases). The germline V gene encodes CDR1 SNHLY and CDR2 FYNNEI. Trimming took 3 bases from V and 4 from J, leaving 13 bases between them. The CDR3 spans 16 residues. This CDR3 reads CASSEAGAQYNSPLHF. The CDR3 DNA reads as TGTGCCAGCAGTGAGGCGGGGGCCCAATATAATTCACCCCTCCACTTT.

The rearrangement uses TRBV19 and TRBJ1-1; 8 bases map to TRBD1. V lost 5 bases, J lost 8 bases, and 7 bases stayed unmatched. Germline loops: CDR1 LNHDA, CDR2 SQIVND (reference sequence). The CDR3 consists of 13 residues. Here the CDR3 reads CASSYDRGSEAFF. In nucleotides, the CDR3 is TGTGCCAGTAGTTACGACAGGGGCTCGGAAGCTTTCTTT.

The table lists this clone with a count of one. This chain uses TRBV5-1 with TRBJ2-1; the match to TRBD2 covers 12 bases. Germline CDR1 is SGHRS and CDR2 is YFSETQ. The length of the CDR3 is 23 residues. With V trimmed by 4 bases and J by 0 bases, 23 bases remained unmatched. For the CDR3, the DNA is TGCGCCAGCAGCAAAGGGGGGTCAGGGTTCGGACTAGCGGGGTTAAGCTCCTACAATGAGCAGTTCTTC. Translating it yields CASSKGGSGFGLAGLSSYNEQFF.

V gene TRBV28 combines with J gene TRBJ2-7, with D unclear. This CDR3 has 18 amino acids. Trimming left V 1 base short and J 0 bases short, with 19 bases between. Germline loops: CDR1 MDHEN, CDR2 SYDVKM. The DNA for the CDR3 is TGTGCCAGCAGTTTATCATTAGCTTTTACTTTTAGCTCCTACGAGCAGTACTTC. Translated, it gives CASSLSLAFTFSSYEQYF.

V and J are TRBV7-9 and TRBJ2-3; the D is unclear. Trimming took 0 bases from V and 0 from J, leaving 1 base between them. Germline lookup yields CDR1 SEHNR and CDR2 FQNEAQ (reference sequence). The CDR3 contains 13 residues. This chain's CDR3 is CASSLASTDTQYF. The CDR3 DNA follows: TGTGCCAGCAGCTTAGCTAGCACAGATACGCAGTATTTT.

This clone was picked up one time. The chain carries TRBV9 and TRBJ2-3, with D possibly matching TRBD2 (6 bases). The germline CDR1 and CDR2 sequences are SGDLS and YYNGEE. V lost 7 bases and J lost 3, with 12 bases in between. CDR3 size: 13 residues. The CDR3 sequence is CASLRGVTDTQYF. CDR3 sequence (DNA): TGTGCCAGCTTGCGGGGAGTTACAGATACGCAGTATTTT.

This chain connects TRBV5-1 to TRBJ2-7; D is uncertain. The CDR3 is made up of 11 amino acids. Trimming cost V 2 bases and J 6 bases, with 6 bases left between them. Germline-derived CDR1 and CDR2 are SGHRS and YFSETQ. For the CDR3, the DNA is TGCGCCAGCAGCTTCGAGGCCGAGCAGTACTTC. It is translated as CASSFEAEQYF.

The chain has TRBV10-3 and TRBJ1-2, with D unclear. Germline V gene sequence: CDR1 ENHRY, CDR2 SYGVKD. The CDR3 spans 15 residues. V lost 3 bases, J lost 6 bases, and 17 bases lay in between. The CDR3 coding sequence is TGTGCCATCAGTGATATTGAGGGTTTAGAAGATGGCTACACCTTC. The encoded protein is CAISDIEGLEDGYTF.

The chain joins TRBV5-1 to TRBJ1-3; no reliable D call. The CDR3 extends over 15 amino acids. Germline CDR1 and CDR2: SGHRS and YFSETQ. The V and J ends lost 4 bases and 4 bases respectively, with 15 bases between them. CDR3: CASSRNGDRGNTIYF. The CDR3 nucleotides read TGCGCCAGCAGCCGGAATGGGGATAGAGGAAACACCATATATTTT. The full variable domain, its missing parts supplied by reference TRBV5-1 and TRBJ1-3, is KAGVTQTPRYLIKTRGQQVTLSCSPISGHRSVSWYQQTPGQGLQFLFEYFSETQRNKGNFPGRFSGRQFSNSRSEMNVSTLELGDSALYLCASSRNGDRGNTIYFGEGSWLTVV.

The CDR3 coding sequence is TGCGCCAGCAGTGCGGGGGCAGAGTATGGCTACACCTTC. Encoded protein: CASSAGAEYGYTF. The chain recombines TRBV10-2 with TRBJ1-2, with D maybe TRBD1 (6 bases). Germline V gene lookup returns CDR1 WSHSY and CDR2 SAAADI. The CDR3 consists of 13 residues. V was trimmed by 4 bases and J by 5 bases, leaving 11 bases between them.